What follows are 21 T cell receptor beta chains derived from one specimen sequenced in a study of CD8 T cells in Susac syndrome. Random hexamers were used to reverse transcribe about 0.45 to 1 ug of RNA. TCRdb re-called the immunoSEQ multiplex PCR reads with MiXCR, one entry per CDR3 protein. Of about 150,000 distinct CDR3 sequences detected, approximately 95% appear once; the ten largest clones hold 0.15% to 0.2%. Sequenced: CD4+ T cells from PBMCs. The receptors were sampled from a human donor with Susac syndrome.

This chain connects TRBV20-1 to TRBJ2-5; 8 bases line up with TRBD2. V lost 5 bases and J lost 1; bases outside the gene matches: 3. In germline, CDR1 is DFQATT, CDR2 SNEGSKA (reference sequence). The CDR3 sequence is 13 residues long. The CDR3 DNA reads TGCAGTGCTTACCGGGAGGGCCAAGAGACCCAGTACTTC. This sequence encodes CSAYREGQETQYF.

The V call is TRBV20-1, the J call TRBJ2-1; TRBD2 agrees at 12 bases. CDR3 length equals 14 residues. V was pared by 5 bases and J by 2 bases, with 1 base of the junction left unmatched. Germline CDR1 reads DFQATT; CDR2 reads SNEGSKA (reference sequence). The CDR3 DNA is TGCAGTGCTGCTAGCGGGGGGGCCTACAATGAGCAGTTCTTC. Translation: CSAASGGAYNEQFF.

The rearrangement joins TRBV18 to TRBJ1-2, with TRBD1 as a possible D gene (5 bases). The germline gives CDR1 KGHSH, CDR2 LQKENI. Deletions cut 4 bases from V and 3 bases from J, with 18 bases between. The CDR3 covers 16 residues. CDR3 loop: CASSLPGGSTDYGYTF. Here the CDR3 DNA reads TGTGCCAGCTCACTCCCGGGGGGATCGACGGACTATGGCTACACCTTC.

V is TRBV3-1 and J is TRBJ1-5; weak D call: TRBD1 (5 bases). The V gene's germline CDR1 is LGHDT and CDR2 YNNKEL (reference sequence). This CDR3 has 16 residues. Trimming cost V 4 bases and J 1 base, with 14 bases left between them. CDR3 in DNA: TGTGCCAGCAGCCCCGGGGCCACGGGAAGCAATCAGCCCCAGCATTTT. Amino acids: CASSPGATGSNQPQHF. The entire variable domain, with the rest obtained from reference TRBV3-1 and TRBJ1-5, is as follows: DTAVSQTPKYLVTQMGNDKSIKCEQNLGHDTMYWYKQDSKKFLKIMFSYNNKELIINETVPNRFSPKSPDKAHLNLHINSLELGDSAVYFCASSPGATGSNQPQHFGDGTRLSIL.

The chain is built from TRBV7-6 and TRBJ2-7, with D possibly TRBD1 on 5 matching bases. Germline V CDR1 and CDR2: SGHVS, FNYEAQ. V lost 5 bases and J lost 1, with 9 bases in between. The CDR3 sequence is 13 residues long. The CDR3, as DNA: TGTGCCAGCAGCCAGGGTCGATCCTACGAGCAGTACTTC. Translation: CASSQGRSYEQYF.

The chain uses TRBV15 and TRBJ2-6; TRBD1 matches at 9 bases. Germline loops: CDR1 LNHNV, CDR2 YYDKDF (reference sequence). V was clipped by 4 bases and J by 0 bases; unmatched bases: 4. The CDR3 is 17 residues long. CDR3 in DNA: TGTGCCACCAGCACCGGGACAGGGTCCTCTGGGGCCAACGTCCTGACTTTC. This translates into CATSTGTGSSGANVLTF. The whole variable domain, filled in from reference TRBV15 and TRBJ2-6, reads DAMVIQNPRYQVTQFGKPVTLSCSQTLNHNVMYWYQQKSSQAPKLLFHYYDKDFNNEADTPDNFQSRRPNTSFCFLDIRSPGLGDTAMYLCATSTGTGSSGANVLTFGAGSRLTVL.

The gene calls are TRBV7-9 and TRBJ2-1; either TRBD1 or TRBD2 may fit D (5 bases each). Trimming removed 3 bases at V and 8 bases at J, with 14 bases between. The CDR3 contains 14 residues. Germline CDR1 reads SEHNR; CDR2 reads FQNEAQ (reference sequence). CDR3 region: CASSLLGAGDEQFF. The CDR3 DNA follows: TGTGCCAGCAGCTTGTTAGGGGCCGGGGATGAGCAGTTCTTC.

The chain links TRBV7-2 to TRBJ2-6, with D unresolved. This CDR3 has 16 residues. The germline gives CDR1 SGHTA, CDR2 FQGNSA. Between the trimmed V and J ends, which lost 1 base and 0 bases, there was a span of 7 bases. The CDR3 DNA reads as TGTGCCAGCAGCTTAGTTTCCGACTCTGGGGCCAACGTCCTGACTTTC. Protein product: CASSLVSDSGANVLTF.

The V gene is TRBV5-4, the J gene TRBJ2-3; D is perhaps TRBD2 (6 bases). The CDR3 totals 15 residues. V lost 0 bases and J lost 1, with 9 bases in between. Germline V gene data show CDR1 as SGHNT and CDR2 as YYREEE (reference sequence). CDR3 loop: CASSLGSGGTDTQYF. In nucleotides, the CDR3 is TGTGCCAGCAGCTTGGGTAGCGGCGGCACAGATACGCAGTATTTT.

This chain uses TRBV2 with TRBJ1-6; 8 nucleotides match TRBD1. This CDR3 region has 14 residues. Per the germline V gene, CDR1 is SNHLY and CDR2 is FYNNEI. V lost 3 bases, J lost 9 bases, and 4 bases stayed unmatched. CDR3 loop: CASSDQQGVSPLHF. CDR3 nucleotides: TGTGCCAGCAGTGACCAACAGGGGGTTTCACCCCTCCACTTT.

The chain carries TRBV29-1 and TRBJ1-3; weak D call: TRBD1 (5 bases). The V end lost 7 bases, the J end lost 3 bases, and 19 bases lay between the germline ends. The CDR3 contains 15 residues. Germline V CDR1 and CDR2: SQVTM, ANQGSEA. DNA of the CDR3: TGCAGCGCCGGGGACCGCTCCCTGAATGGAAACACCATATATTTT. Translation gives CSAGDRSLNGNTIYF.

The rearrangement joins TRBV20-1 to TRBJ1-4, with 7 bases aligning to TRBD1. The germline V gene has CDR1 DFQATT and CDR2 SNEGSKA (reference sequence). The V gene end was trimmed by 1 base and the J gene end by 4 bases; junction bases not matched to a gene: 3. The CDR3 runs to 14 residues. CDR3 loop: CSARGTGNNEKLFF. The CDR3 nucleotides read TGCAGTGCTAGAGGGACAGGAAATAATGAAAAACTGTTTTTT.

The CDR3 region has the DNA TGCAGTGCTATACAGGGGGAGACCCAGTACTTC. This sequence encodes CSAIQGETQYF. The rearrangement uses TRBV20-1 and TRBJ2-5; TRBD1 matches 7 bases. The CDR3 length is 11 residues. Germline V lookup: CDR1 DFQATT, CDR2 SNEGSKA (reference sequence). Trimming removed 4 bases from V and 5 bases from J; junction bases left unmatched: 1.

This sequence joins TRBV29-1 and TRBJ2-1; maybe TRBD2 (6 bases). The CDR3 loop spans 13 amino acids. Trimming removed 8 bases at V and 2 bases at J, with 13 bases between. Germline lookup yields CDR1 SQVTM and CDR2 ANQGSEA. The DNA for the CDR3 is TGCAGCTCGGGGGAATTAACCTACAATGAGCAGTTCTTC. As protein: CSSGELTYNEQFF.

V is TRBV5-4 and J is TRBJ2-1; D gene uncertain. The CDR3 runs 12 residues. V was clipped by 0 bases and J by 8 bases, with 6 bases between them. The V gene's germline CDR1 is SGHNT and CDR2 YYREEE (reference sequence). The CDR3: CASSLVNDEQFF. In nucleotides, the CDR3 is TGTGCCAGCAGCTTGGTCAACGATGAGCAGTTCTTC.

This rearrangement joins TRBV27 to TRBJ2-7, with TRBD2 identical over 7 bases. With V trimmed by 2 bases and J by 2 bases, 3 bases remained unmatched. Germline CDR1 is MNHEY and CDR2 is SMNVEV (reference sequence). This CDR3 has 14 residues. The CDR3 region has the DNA TGTGCCAGCAGTTTAAGCGGGGCTACCTACGAGCAGTACTTC. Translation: CASSLSGATYEQYF.

This chain's CDR3 is CSVAGGGELFF. The CDR3 coding sequence is TGCAGCGTTGCCGGGGGCGGGGAGCTGTTTTTT. The rearrangement uses TRBV29-1 and TRBJ2-2, with D perhaps matching TRBD2 (6 bases). The germline V gene encodes CDR1 SQVTM and CDR2 ANQGSEA. V dropped 4 bases and J dropped 7 bases, with 7 bases sitting between them. This CDR3 spans 11 amino acids.

The CDR3 sequence is CASSDLLTDTQYF. The CDR3 nucleotides are TGTGCCAGCAGTGACTTACTTACAGATACGCAGTATTTT. The chain joins TRBV6-4 to TRBJ2-3; D unresolved. CDR3 length: 13 residues. Germline lookup yields CDR1 MRHNA and CDR2 SNTAGT. The V end lost 1 base, the J end lost 3 bases, and 5 bases lay between the germline ends.

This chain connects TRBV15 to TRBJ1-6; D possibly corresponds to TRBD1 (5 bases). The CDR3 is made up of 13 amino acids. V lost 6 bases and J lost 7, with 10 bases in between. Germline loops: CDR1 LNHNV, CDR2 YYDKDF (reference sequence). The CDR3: CATRQGWNSPLHF. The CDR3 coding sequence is TGTGCCACCAGGCAGGGTTGGAATTCACCCCTCCACTTT.

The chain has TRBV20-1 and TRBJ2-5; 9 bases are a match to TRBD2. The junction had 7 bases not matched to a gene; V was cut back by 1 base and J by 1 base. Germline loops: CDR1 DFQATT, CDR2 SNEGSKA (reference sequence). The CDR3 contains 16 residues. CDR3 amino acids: CSARGPAGGLQETQYF. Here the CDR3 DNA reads TGCAGTGCTAGAGGGCCAGCGGGGGGCCTCCAAGAGACCCAGTACTTC.

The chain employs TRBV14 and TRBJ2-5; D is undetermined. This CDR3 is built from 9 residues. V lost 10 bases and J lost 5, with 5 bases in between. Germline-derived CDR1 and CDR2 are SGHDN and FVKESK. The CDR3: CATHETQYF. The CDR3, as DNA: TGTGCCACCCATGAGACCCAGTACTTC.